This T cell receptor (beta chain) was found in a study of T cell repertoires in cytomegalovirus infection. This clonotype was detected only a few times. Its antigen is currently unknown. TCRdb reanalysed the reads using MiXCR and keeps one entry per CDR3 protein. The data show about 450,000 distinct CDR3 sequences, 31% seen once. General study results and limits: The study identified carriers of CMV plus the relevant HLA from cumulative public TCR beta family frequency. Dominant in the ex vivo response were TCR beta clonotypes restricted by HLA-C and specific for CMV.

The sequence was collected from a human donor in good health (CMV status not recorded). Some clones in this sample may be carry-over from other donors' samples. Sequencing was done on a sample of PBMCs.

The CDR3 region is CASGGTQDTGELFF. The CDR3 DNA sequence: TGCGCCAGCGGCGGGACACAGGACACCGGGGAGCTGTTTTTT. This chain links TRBV5-1 with TRBJ2-2; D may match TRBD1 or TRBD2 (6 bases each). Trimming removed 7 bases at V and 3 bases at J, with 13 bases between. The CDR3 covers 14 residues. The germline gives CDR1 SGHRS, CDR2 YFSETQ. Drawing the rest from reference TRBV5-1 and TRBJ2-2, the complete variable domain is KAGVTQTPRYLIKTRGQQVTLSCSPISGHRSVSWYQQTPGQGLQFLFEYFSETQRNKGNFPGRFSGRQFSNSRSEMNVSTLELGDSALYLCASGGTQDTGELFFGEGSRLTVL.